This TCR beta chain stems from a study of blood T cells in healthy people across ages (dated by TCRdb to 2014 to 2015). Regarding the study in general: In model experiments, template switching captured about one uniquely barcoded TCR beta cDNA molecule for every two T cells. To track age-related changes in TCR beta repertoire diversity, the study relied on deep sequencing normalized with unique cDNA molecular identifiers. Four age groups were formed from the donors: young (average approximately 15 years), middle-aged (less than 40), aged (about 68) and long-lived (approximately 80). To avoid experimental bias, donors of different ages were randomly spread across the sequencing lanes. Using the same blood draw, the study looked at two additional independent replicas of 1 million unique cDNA reads for two donors, one aged 18 to 30 and the other aged 80 or older. Study-wide conclusions, independent of this receptor: Since profiling was done on bulk unsorted PBMCs, naive and antigen-experienced compartments could not be conclusively compared. Observed TCR beta diversity per million T cells fell roughly linearly with age, and a significant reduction was already apparent by age around 39. Observed TCR beta diversity correlated strongly with the percentage of naive T cells measured by flow cytometry. Total diversity estimates from one million sequenced T cells were considered lower bounds and underestimates. Donor CMV infection status was unknown, potentially confounding age-related changes in expanded clonotypes. Compared with the aged group, more naive CD4+ T cells, fewer expanded clones and increased TCR diversity were shown by the long-lived group, suggesting age selection.

The donors were roughly 38 Caucasian individuals from Russia, aged roughly 6 to 100 years, who were systemically healthy. Ten milliliters of peripheral blood were drawn from each donor into EDTA-treated Vacutainer tubes. Ficoll-Paque density-gradient centrifugation was used to isolate PBMCs, with at least 7 million obtained per sample. Trizol reagent was used to extract total RNA from the PBMCs, yielding at least 5 micrograms per sample. Naive CD45RAhigh/CD27high T cell percentages were measured by flow cytometry on a PBMC aliquot from every donor. From a lookup of the germline V gene (reference sequence), CDR1 and CDR2 are PRHDT and FYEKMQ. The V and J ends are trimmed by 4 bases and 10 bases, leaving 13 bases between them. From the cysteine through the phenylalanine, the CDR3 covers 12 amino acids. Kept here is only the CDR3 DNA, which spans 36 bases and is read in frame from base 1. This clonotype showed up just a few times. The specificity of this receptor is unknown. The record has no base qualities; no much larger clone is one base away.

Receptor amplification or capture employed 5' RACE. Reads for this sample came from an Illumina HiSeq 2500. A second 7 to 11 cycle PCR used a sample-barcoded 5' primer and a J-beta primer mix. Each TCR beta cDNA molecule received a unique molecular identifier from a template-switch 5' adaptor carrying 12 random nucleotides. Each sample yielded at least 2.5 million CDR3-containing paired-end reads. All of the RNA was converted into first-strand cDNA using the Mint cDNA synthesis kit, with a TRBC-specific oligonucleotide serving as the primer. Following uracil-DNA glycosylase treatment, a first 18-cycle PCR with universal primers M1SS and BC2_uni_R was performed on all cDNA. On the study's bioinformatics: For normalization, 1 million high-quality reads were randomly selected from each sample, with every read carrying a distinct molecular identifier. Instead of being binned into consensus sequences, reads with shared molecular identifiers were discarded. MiTCR, run with a Q25 quality threshold and the strictest error-elimination algorithm, handled CDR3 identification, clonotype clustering and error correction. A nonparametric unseen species model using Euler transformation provided a lower-bound estimate of total TCR beta diversity. TCRdb cleaned the public reads at Q25 with fastp, built clones with MiXCR and kept in-frame beta chains. Rows merge per CDR3 protein into single entries with the most common DNA and genes. Here the V and J calls rest on TCRdb's processing, not on the authors' analysis. For this sample the table gives about 1.6 million distinct CDR3 sequences, of which roughly a third were detected only once. About 11% of the sample is held by the ten biggest clonotypes.

The sequencing sample was made of blood. This chain is built from TRBV13 and TRBJ1-1, with an unclear D gene assignment. The origin of this receptor is a woman under 40 in good health. The sequenced DNA is TGTGCCAGCAGCTCCGGCATCAAGGGAGCTTTCTTT. Its protein product is CASSSGIKGAFF.